The 8 T cell receptor beta chains listed next were all sequenced from one sample in a study of blood T cell repertoires in COVID-19. The method was immunoSEQ multiplex PCR; TCRdb's version includes in-frame clones alone and lacks a portion of them. The table includes about 220,000 clones, 80% detected once. The sample taken for sequencing was peripheral blood. All receptors come from a human donor in a cohort sampled during active COVID-19.

This chain links TRBV7-2 with TRBJ2-1, with D possibly being TRBD2 (6 bases). Germline V lookup: CDR1 SGHTA, CDR2 FQGNSA. Trimming took off 5 bases at V and 1 base at J, with 18 bases between the two ends. The CDR3 runs to 17 residues. CDR3 DNA: TGTGCCAGCAGCCCTAGGAGGGCGGGGTTATCCTACAATGAGCAGTTCTTC. Translation gives CASSPRRAGLSYNEQFF.

The sample holds one count of this clone. The chain has TRBV9 and TRBJ2-1; a weak D match, TRBD1 (5 bases). V dropped 3 bases and J dropped 6 bases, with 13 bases sitting between them. Per germline, CDR1 SGDLS and CDR2 YYNGEE. The CDR3 is 14 residues long. CDR3 loop: CASSARTSSNEQFF. The CDR3, as DNA: TGTGCCAGCAGCGCTAGGACATCCAGCAATGAGCAGTTCTTC.

The chain carries TRBV28 and TRBJ2-5; possible D gene TRBD1, 6 bases. Trimming left V 4 bases short and J 2 bases short, with 14 bases between. Germline V gene sequence: CDR1 MDHEN, CDR2 SYDVKM. CDR3 length: 15 residues. CDR3 sequence reads: CASSSQGSWQETQYF. The CDR3 bases are TGTGCCAGCAGTTCCCAGGGGTCTTGGCAAGAGACCCAGTACTTC. Using reference TRBV28 and TRBJ2-5 for the parts outside the CDR3, the full variable domain is DVKVTQSSRYLVKRTGEKVFLECVQDMDHENMFWYRQDPGLGLRLIYFSYDVKMKEKGDIPEGYSVSREKKERFSLILESASTNQTSMYLCASSSQGSWQETQYFGPGTRLLVL.

The chain uses TRBV14 and TRBJ2-1, with 9 nucleotides matching TRBD2. CDR3 length equals 16 residues. V dropped 5 bases and J dropped 4; count of bases not matched to a gene: 9. CDR1 is SGHDN and CDR2 is FVKESK in the germline V gene. The CDR3, as DNA: TGTGCCAGCAGCTCCCTGCGGGGGGGCGGATACAATGAGCAGTTCTTC. This translates into CASSSLRGGGYNEQFF.

The genes are TRBV6-1 and TRBJ1-3; D remains ambiguous. Germline V CDR1 and CDR2: MNHNS, SASEGT. V was shortened by 0 bases and J by 14 bases, with 11 bases between the two germline ends. The CDR3 runs to 12 residues. CDR3 region: CASSEAVTNLYF. CDR3 DNA: TGTGCCAGCAGTGAAGCAGTAACTAATCTATATTTT.

This clone came up a few times. The gene calls are TRBV20-1 and TRBJ2-1; unclear D gene. V was clipped by 3 bases and J by 2 bases, with 17 bases between them. CDR1 is DFQATT, CDR2 SNEGSKA, per germline (reference sequence). The CDR3 is 16 amino acids. The CDR3 sequence is CSASADIGVAYNEQFF. In DNA, the CDR3 is TGCAGTGCTAGTGCGGATATCGGAGTGGCCTACAATGAGCAGTTCTTC.

The V gene is TRBV5-4, the J gene TRBJ2-7, with 10 bases lining up with TRBD2. Germline CDR1 is SGHNT and CDR2 is YYREEE (reference sequence). V trimming: 0 bases; J trimming: 6 bases; junction bases outside the gene matches: 6. The CDR3 is made up of 15 amino acids. CDR3 nucleotides: TGTGCCAGCAGCTTGGGAGCTAGCGGGAGTGCCGAGCAGTACTTC. It translates to CASSLGASGSAEQYF. The whole variable domain, remainder taken from reference TRBV5-4 and TRBJ2-7, is ETGVTQSPTHLIKTRGQQVTLRCSSQSGHNTVSWYQQALGQGPQFIFQYYREEENGRGNFPPRFSGLQFPNYSSELNVNALELDDSALYLCASSLGASGSAEQYFGPGTRLTVT.

CDR3 coding DNA: TGTGCCAGCAGCCCACGGGACAGGGGGCAGAGGAACACTGAAGCTTTCTTT. It is translated as CASSPRDRGQRNTEAFF. This chain uses TRBV7-9 with TRBJ1-1; 12 bases agree with TRBD1. CDR1 and CDR2 from the germline V gene are SEHNR and FQNEAQ (reference sequence). V lost 5 bases to trimming and J lost 1 base; unmatched junction nucleotides: 8. The CDR3 is 17 residues long.